One sample yielded the 8 T cell receptor beta chains listed below, sequenced in a study of blood T cell repertoires in COVID-19. Using immunoSEQ multiplex PCR, the repertoire was profiled, and TCRdb retains in-frame clones only, with some absent. The table lists roughly 70,000 clones, 75% to 95% of them singletons. What was sequenced was peripheral blood. Every receptor here comes from a human donor with active COVID-19. The donor label of this sample is uncertain.

The table lists this clone with a count of one. This chain connects TRBV3-1 (or the pseudogene TRBV3-2) to TRBJ1-6, with 8 positions matching TRBD1. Unmatched junction bases numbered 10, after V lost 5 bases and J lost 7 bases. Per the germline V gene, CDR1 is LGHDT and CDR2 is YNNKEL (reference sequence). The CDR3 spans 16 residues. CDR3 loop: CASSSRPTGVNSPLHF. The CDR3 coding sequence is TGTGCCAGCAGCTCCCGACCGACAGGGGTAAATTCACCCCTCCACTTT.

The chain combines TRBV5-4 with TRBJ1-4, with D perhaps TRBD1 (5 bases). Trimming left V 0 bases short and J 2 bases short, with 8 bases between. Germline assignment: CDR1 SGHNT and CDR2 YYREEE (reference sequence). This CDR3 has 15 amino acids. The chain's CDR3 is CASSLAGRTNEKLFF. Written as DNA, the CDR3 is TGTGCCAGCAGCTTGGCAGGGAGGACTAATGAAAAACTGTTTTTT.

This sequence joins TRBV6-5 and TRBJ1-1; 8 bases are a match to TRBD1. The ends lost 8 bases at V and 1 base at J; junction bases unmatched: 6. From germline, CDR1 is MNHEY and CDR2 SVGAGI. CDR3 length: 14 amino acids. This chain's CDR3 is CASFPGQANTEAFF. As DNA, the CDR3 is TGTGCCAGCTTCCCGGGACAGGCGAACACTGAAGCTTTCTTT.

This chain joins TRBV6-5 and TRBJ2-2; TRBD1 matches 9 bases. Germline V gene data show CDR1 as MNHEY and CDR2 as SVGAGI. Unmatched junction bases numbered 8, after V lost 7 bases and J lost 5 bases. The CDR3 is 15 amino acids. CDR3 amino acids: CASTEYRGLTGELFF. CDR3 DNA: TGTGCCAGCACCGAATACAGGGGGCTTACCGGGGAGCTGTTTTTT.

The chain is built from TRBV10-1 and TRBJ2-1, with 11 bases that match TRBD2. CDR1 is WNHNN and CDR2 is SYGVQD in the germline V gene (reference sequence). The CDR3 runs 15 residues. The junction had 8 bases not matched to a gene; V was cut back by 6 bases and J by 7 bases. In nucleotides, the CDR3 is TGCGCCAGCAGCCCTAGACTAGCGGGAACGAATGAGCAGTTCTTC. Protein product: CASSPRLAGTNEQFF.

DNA of the CDR3: TGTGCCAGCTCACTTAGGACAGGGAGAGAGACCCAGTACTTC. Translating it yields CASSLRTGRETQYF. The chain combines TRBV18 with TRBJ2-5; 8 bases agree with TRBD1. The CDR3 sequence is 14 residues long. The germline V gene has CDR1 KGHSH and CDR2 LQKENI. The ends lost 4 bases at V and 4 bases at J; junction bases unmatched: 5.

The chain is built from TRBV5-6 and TRBJ2-7; 12 positions agree with TRBD2. CDR1 and CDR2 (germline): SGHDT, YYEEEE. V was pared by 0 bases and J by 0 bases, with 1 base of the junction left unmatched. The CDR3 is 16 residues long. CDR3 region: CASSLGLAGASYEQYF. In nucleotides, the CDR3 is TGTGCCAGCAGCTTGGGACTAGCGGGAGCCTCCTACGAGCAGTACTTC.

The CDR3 region has the DNA TGTGCCAGCAGTTCCCCTAGCGGAGGAAACAATGAGCAGTTCTTC. Its translation: CASSSPSGGNNEQFF. This sequence joins TRBV28 and TRBJ2-1, with 7 positions matching TRBD2. Unmatched junction bases numbered 8, after V lost 4 bases and J lost 5 bases. This CDR3 region has 15 residues. CDR1 is MDHEN, CDR2 SYDVKM, per germline.